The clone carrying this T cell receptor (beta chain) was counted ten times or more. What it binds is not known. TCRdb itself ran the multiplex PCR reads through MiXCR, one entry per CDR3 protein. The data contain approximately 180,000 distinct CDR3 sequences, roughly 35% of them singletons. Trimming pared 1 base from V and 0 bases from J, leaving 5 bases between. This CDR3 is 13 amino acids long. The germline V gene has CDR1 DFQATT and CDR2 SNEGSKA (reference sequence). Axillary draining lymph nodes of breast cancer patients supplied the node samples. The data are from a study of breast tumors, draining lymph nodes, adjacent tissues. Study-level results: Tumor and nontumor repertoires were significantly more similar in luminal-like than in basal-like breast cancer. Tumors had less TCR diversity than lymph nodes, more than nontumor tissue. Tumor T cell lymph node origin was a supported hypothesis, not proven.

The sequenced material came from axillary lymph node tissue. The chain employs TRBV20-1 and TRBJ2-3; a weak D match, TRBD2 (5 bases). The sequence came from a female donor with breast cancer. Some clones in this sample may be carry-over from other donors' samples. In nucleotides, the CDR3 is TGCAGTGCTAGAGGGACTAGCACAGATACGCAGTATTTT. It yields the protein CSARGTSTDTQYF.